Listed below are T cell receptor beta chains from one sample, sequenced in a study of cytomegalovirus exposure and HLA in healthy donors. The data were produced by immunoSEQ multiplex PCR, yet TCRdb's version contains in-frame clones alone and is incomplete. Here the sample spans about 96,000 clones, roughly 74% being singletons. Sequenced material: PBMCs. The receptors here all came from a female donor in good health and CMV-seropositive. The CDR3 runs from the conserved cysteine through the conserved F or W. The order of the fields is J gene, clone size, V gene, D gene, CDR3 protein, CDR3 DNA. A D gene is named only where the DNA matches it firmly. The size field is filled for only some rows; it gives once, few, many or a size class.

>TRBJ1-5|.|TRBV5-1|.
CASSVGQLNQPQHF
TGCGCCAGCAGCGTAGGACAGCTGAATCAGCCCCAGCATTTT
>TRBJ2-3|.|TRBV27|TRBD2
CATRDYLADTQYF
TGTGCCACCCGGGACTACCTCGCCGATACGCAGTATTTT
>TRBJ1-1|.|TRBV13|TRBD1
CASNPGGQNTEAFF
TGTGCCAGCAACCCAGGGGGACAGAACACTGAAGCTTTCTTT
>TRBJ2-2|.|TRBV4-1|TRBD1
CASSHPRQGVTGELFF
TGCGCCAGCAGCCACCCACGACAGGGGGTCACCGGGGAGCTGTTTTTT
>TRBJ2-7|once|TRBV5-1|.
CASSLDLKSYEQYF
TGCGCCAGCAGCTTGGACTTAAAGTCCTACGAGCAGTACTTC
>TRBJ2-7|.|TRBV6-5|.
CASSYSGGSYEQYF
TGTGCCAGCAGTTACTCGGGGGGATCCTACGAGCAGTACTTC
>TRBJ1-2|.|TRBV2|.
CASSGSEGGYTF
TGTGCCAGCAGTGGCTCCGAGGGAGGCTACACCTTC
>TRBJ2-7|.|TRBV19|TRBD2
CASSISGLPYEQYF
TGTGCCAGTAGTATCTCGGGACTACCCTACGAGCAGTACTTC
>TRBJ1-1|few|TRBV19|.
CASKEVLNTEAFF
TGTGCCAGTAAGGAGGTTCTGAACACTGAAGCTTTCTTT
>TRBJ1-3|.|TRBV6-1|.
CANSEQQGNTIYF
TGTGCCAACAGTGAACAACAGGGAAACACCATATATTTT
>TRBJ1-5|.|TRBV29-1|TRBD1
CSVGGQNQPQHF
TGCAGCGTTGGGGGACAGAATCAGCCCCAGCATTTT
>TRBJ2-5|.|TRBV28|.
CASSLAGEKTQYF
TGTGCCAGCAGTTTAGCAGGGGAAAAGACCCAGTACTTC
>TRBJ2-1|many|TRBV6-4|TRBD2
CASSDGDSGGAGEQFF
TGTGCCAGCAGTGACGGTGATAGCGGGGGGGCTGGTGAGCAGTTCTTC
>TRBJ1-1|.|TRBV10-3|.
CAISQEMNTEAFF
TGTGCCATCAGTCAAGAGATGAACACTGAAGCTTTCTTT
>TRBJ2-2|.|TRBV6-5|TRBD1
CASSLGQVETGELFF
TGTGCCAGCAGTCTTGGACAGGTGGAAACCGGGGAGCTGTTTTTT
>TRBJ2-5|.|TRBV5-4|.
CASSSQGQETQYF
TGTGCCAGCAGCTCCCAGGGCCAAGAGACCCAGTACTTC
>TRBJ1-5|.|TRBV5-8|TRBD1
CASSLGDSYSNQPQHF
TGTGCCAGCAGCTTGGGGGACAGCTATAGCAATCAGCCCCAGCATTTT
>TRBJ2-5|.|TRBV9|.
CASSVGAEQETQYF
TGTGCCAGCAGCGTGGGGGCAGAACAAGAGACCCAGTACTTC
>TRBJ1-1|few|TRBV5-6|TRBD1
CASSWWTGAGHTEAFF
TGTGCCAGCAGCTGGTGGACAGGGGCGGGACACACTGAAGCTTTCTTT
>TRBJ2-5|.|TRBV14|.
CASSQKLTNQETQYF
TGTGCCAGCAGCCAAAAACTGACAAACCAAGAGACCCAGTACTTC
>TRBJ1-1|few|TRBV9|TRBD1
CASSELDRGATEAFF
TGTGCCAGCAGCGAACTCGACAGGGGGGCCACTGAAGCTTTCTTT
>TRBJ1-6|.|TRBV4-1|.
CASSPLPRRGYNSPLHF
TGCGCCAGCAGCCCCCTACCCCGCCGGGGCTATAATTCACCCCTCCACTTT
>TRBJ2-7|.|TRBV6-6|.
CASQRAPYEQYF
TGTGCCAGTCAGCGGGCTCCCTACGAGCAGTACTTC
>TRBJ1-6|.|TRBV18|TRBD1
CASSPIAGQNSPLHF
TGTGCCAGCTCACCAATTGCGGGACAGAATTCACCCCTCCACTTT
>TRBJ1-2|.|TRBV28|TRBD1
CASSSPGQGAFYGYTF
TGTGCCAGCAGTTCCCCGGGACAGGGGGCCTTCTATGGCTACACCTTC
>TRBJ2-7|once|TRBV4-3|.
CASSQDAGTGWRNYEQYF
TGCGCCAGCAGCCAAGATGCGGGGACGGGGTGGAGAAACTACGAGCAGTACTTC
>TRBJ1-1|.|TRBV13|.
CASSLGNRVVTTEAFF
TGTGCCAGCAGCTTAGGCAACAGGGTAGTAACCACTGAAGCTTTCTTT
>TRBJ1-2|.|TRBV6-5|.
CASSYSTSAGYGYTF
TGTGCCAGCAGTTACTCGACGTCGGCAGGGTATGGCTACACCTTC
>TRBJ1-2|.|TRBV7-2|TRBD1
CASSRNRGTPSYGYTF
TGTGCCAGCAGCAGGAACAGGGGCACCCCCTCCTATGGCTACACCTTC
>TRBJ2-1|.|TRBV15|.
CATSRDRATYNEQFF
TGTGCCACCAGCAGAGATCGAGCGACTTACAATGAGCAGTTCTTC
>TRBJ2-3|.|TRBV30|TRBD2
CAWRRTSGWRQHSTDTQYF
TGTGCCTGGAGGAGGACTAGCGGATGGCGCCAGCATAGCACAGATACGCAGTATTTT
>TRBJ2-6|few|TRBV6-5|TRBD2
CATQRGGSGANVLTF
TGTGCCACCCAGCGGGGGGGCTCTGGGGCCAACGTCCTGACTTTC
>TRBJ2-2|.|TRBV5-1|.
CASSPDSFTGELFF
TGCGCCAGCAGCCCGGACTCTTTCACCGGGGAGCTGTTTTTT
>TRBJ1-5|.|TRBV6-5|.
CAIGAGGNQPQHF
TGTGCCATCGGGGCAGGGGGCAATCAGCCCCAGCATTTT
>TRBJ2-5|.|TRBV11-2|TRBD1
CASSLVLPGTVRSQETQYF
TGTGCCAGCAGCTTAGTTCTCCCGGGGACAGTCCGGAGCCAAGAGACCCAGTACTTC
>TRBJ2-5|.|TRBV5-6|.
CASSLGSQETQYF
TGTGCCAGCAGCTTGGGCAGCCAAGAGACCCAGTACTTC
>TRBJ1-2|.|TRBV18|.
CASSPSAGINYGYTF
TGTGCCAGCTCACCCTCGGCGGGCATTAACTATGGCTACACCTTC
>TRBJ2-2|once|TRBV14|TRBD2
CASSRDYNTGELFF
TGTGCCAGCAGCCGGGACTACAACACCGGGGAGCTGTTTTTT
>TRBJ2-7|once|TRBV7-2|TRBD2
CASRPTGTSGRAHEQYF
TGTGCCAGCAGACCTACCGGGACTAGCGGGAGGGCCCACGAGCAGTACTTC
>TRBJ2-5|once|TRBV7-9|TRBD2
CASSLPSSGGLYQETQYF
TGTGCCAGCAGTCTACCGTCTAGCGGGGGGCTGTACCAAGAGACCCAGTACTTC
>TRBJ1-1|.|TRBV7-8|.
CASSLEGGVRNTEAFF
TGTGCCAGCAGCTTAGAAGGGGGGGTAAGAAACACTGAAGCTTTCTTT
>TRBJ1-5|.|TRBV4-3|.
CASSQDEVNQPQHF
TGCGCCAGCAGCCAAGATGAGGTAAATCAGCCCCAGCATTTT
>TRBJ2-6|few|TRBV10-3|TRBD1
CAISTTGTGGTGANVLTF
TGTGCCATCAGTACCACCGGGACAGGGGGGACTGGGGCCAACGTCCTGACTTTC
>TRBJ1-1|.|TRBV6-5|TRBD1
CASSNHWTGKGEAFF
TGTGCCAGCAGTAATCACTGGACAGGGAAAGGTGAAGCTTTCTTT
>TRBJ2-5|.|TRBV18|.
CASSPGQEGKTQYF
TGTGCCAGCTCACCAGGGCAGGAGGGAAAGACCCAGTACTTC
>TRBJ2-2|once|TRBV7-2|TRBD1
CASSLIGGYTGELFF
TGTGCCAGCAGCTTAATAGGGGGCTACACCGGGGAGCTGTTTTTT
>TRBJ1-1|.|TRBV7-2|.
CASSSQENTEAFF
TGTGCCAGCAGCTCGCAGGAAAACACTGAAGCTTTCTTT
>TRBJ1-2|.|TRBV5-1|TRBD1
CASSLANRGNYGYTF
TGCGCCAGCAGCTTAGCCAACAGGGGAAACTATGGCTACACCTTC
>TRBJ2-2|.|TRBV13|.
CASSLRNTGELFF
TGTGCCAGCAGCCTAAGAAACACCGGGGAGCTGTTTTTT
>TRBJ2-7|.|TRBV28|TRBD1
CASSPPDRASGEQYF
TGTGCCAGCAGCCCTCCGGACAGGGCCTCAGGGGAGCAGTACTTC
>TRBJ1-6|once|TRBV4-3|.
CASSPLRPISSPLHF
TGCGCCAGCAGCCCCCTCCGCCCAATTAGTTCACCCCTCCACTTT